Below are 7 T cell receptor beta chains sequenced from a single sample in a study of shared clonotypes between healthy human individuals. Generated by immunoSEQ multiplex PCR, the TCRdb table keeps only in-frame clones and is missing some. The data contain millions of clones, approximately 95% of them singletons. Sequenced input: naive CD4+ T cells from PBMCs. Documented subset: CD45RA+ positively selected. All receptors come from a man between 18 and 29 years old in good health. Some clones in this sample may be carry-over from other donors' samples.

This clone was detected only once. This chain connects TRBV7-9 to TRBJ2-3; D gene ambiguous. Per germline, CDR1 SEHNR and CDR2 FQNEAQ (reference sequence). V gave up 3 bases and J gave up 0 bases, with 10 bases separating them. The CDR3 extends over 15 amino acids. CDR3 DNA: TGTGCCAGCAGCTTGATTTCCGGGAGCACAGATACGCAGTATTTT. Protein product: CASSLISGSTDTQYF.

This chain uses TRBV4-3 with TRBJ1-2; D might be TRBD1 (6 bases). This CDR3 has 12 amino acids. Germline CDR1 reads LGHNA; CDR2 reads YSLEER. V was trimmed by 5 bases and J by 6 bases, leaving 10 bases between them. CDR3 residues: CASSETGHGYTF. In nucleotides, the CDR3 is TGCGCCAGCAGCGAGACAGGTCATGGCTACACCTTC.

The chain links TRBV27 to TRBJ2-7, with 7 nucleotides matching TRBD2. The germline V gene has CDR1 MNHEY and CDR2 SMNVEV (reference sequence). Trimming removed 4 bases from V and 0 bases from J; junction bases left unmatched: 3. This CDR3 region has 14 residues. CDR3 DNA sequence: TGTGCCAGCAGTTCAGCGGGACCCTCCTACGAGCAGTACTTC. It yields the protein CASSSAGPSYEQYF.

With regard to this clone: Additional DNA sequences in this sample encode the identical CDR3. The chain joins TRBV7-2 to TRBJ2-7; 8 bases match TRBD1. There are 15 residues in the CDR3. Germline assignment: CDR1 SGHTA and CDR2 FQGNSA. V lost 0 bases, J lost 0 bases, and 1 base stayed unmatched. The CDR3 loop reads CASSLAGTGSYEQYF. Written as DNA, the CDR3 is TGTGCCAGCAGCTTAGCCGGGACAGGCTCCTACGAGCAGTACTTC.

The rearrangement links TRBV7-2 to TRBJ1-4; possible D gene TRBD1, 5 bases. V was clipped by 8 bases and J by 8 bases, with 18 bases between them. This CDR3 comprises 14 residues. The germline CDR1 and CDR2 sequences are SGHTA and FQGNSA. The CDR3 DNA reads as TGTGCCAGCGGCCAGGGAGGGGCGAAGGAAAAACTGTTTTTT. It encodes CASGQGGAKEKLFF.

This clone has a single count. The chain joins TRBV7-3 to TRBJ2-1; 13 bases line up with TRBD2. Germline loops: CDR1 SGHTA, CDR2 FQGTGA. There are 17 residues in the CDR3. V gave up 4 bases and J gave up 7 bases; unmatched junction bases: 10. The CDR3 region has the DNA TGTGCCAGCAGCTCTCAACTAGCGGGAGGGCCCCGGAATGAGCAGTTCTTC. As protein: CASSSQLAGGPRNEQFF.

The rearrangement joins TRBV18 to TRBJ2-3, with D possibly TRBD2 on 6 matching bases. Trimming took 0 bases from V and 0 from J, leaving 13 bases between them. Germline lookup yields CDR1 KGHSH and CDR2 LQKENI. The CDR3 covers 17 residues. CDR3 bases: TGTGCCAGCTCACCACCGGGGCTAGCGCAGAGCACAGATACGCAGTATTTT. Its protein is CASSPPGLAQSTDTQYF.